The 24 T cell receptor beta chains in this list originate from one sample, sequenced in a study of cytomegalovirus exposure and HLA in healthy donors. The PCR used 60 Vbeta and 13 Jbeta primers. The assay was immunoSEQ multiplex PCR, and TCRdb's table has in-frame clones only and misses some. The sample yields 100,000 to 150,000 clones, around 76% seen once. The sample consisted of PBMCs. The receptor set was obtained from a man aged 50 to 59 in good health and CMV-seropositive.

This chain's CDR3 is CASSLTGGAFQFF. CDR3 in DNA: TGTGCCAGCAGCTTGACGGGAGGCGCCTTTCAGTTCTTC. This sequence joins TRBV5-6 and TRBJ2-1; 7 bases are a match to TRBD2. Looked up from germline, CDR1 is SGHDT and CDR2 is YYEEEE. The CDR3 is made up of 13 amino acids. After removal of 1 base from V and 13 bases from J, the junction contained 8 bases not matched to a gene.

V and J are TRBV7-9 and TRBJ2-6; unclear D gene. The CDR3 is 14 residues long. The germline gives CDR1 SEHNR, CDR2 FQNEAQ (reference sequence). V gave up 5 bases and J gave up 1 base, with 6 bases separating them. CDR3 loop: CASSPRSGANVLTF. CDR3 nucleotide sequence: TGTGCCAGCAGCCCGCGATCTGGGGCCAACGTCCTGACTTTC.

V and J are TRBV29-1 and TRBJ2-1, with 10 bases lining up with TRBD1. The CDR3 covers 15 residues. The ends lost 1 base at V and 6 bases at J; junction bases unmatched: 6. Germline-derived CDR1 and CDR2 are SQVTM and ANQGSEA. The CDR3 coding sequence is TGCAGCGTTGAAGCTGCTTGGACAGGGGGCAATGAGCAGTTCTTC. It codes for CSVEAAWTGGNEQFF.

Concerning this clone itself: The same CDR3 can be traced to other DNA sequences in this sample. This chain's CDR3 is CASSQGLLETQYF. The DNA of the CDR3 is TGCGCCAGCAGCCAAGGGCTGTTGGAGACCCAGTACTTC. V gene TRBV4-1 combines with J gene TRBJ2-5; D gene unclear. Trimming shortened V by 1 base and J by 5 bases, and 8 bases separated the two germline ends. The CDR3 has 13 amino acids. The V gene's germline CDR1 is MGHRA and CDR2 YSYEKL.

V usage is TRBV7-9 and J usage is TRBJ2-1; D may be TRBD2 (5 bases). V lost 0 bases and J 7 bases, leaving 13 bases between the germline ends. The CDR3 totals 15 residues. The germline gives CDR1 SEHNR, CDR2 FQNEAQ (reference sequence). CDR3 DNA sequence: TGTGCCAGCAGCTTAGCGGCGGGCGGCAGAAATGAGCAGTTCTTC. Its translation is CASSLAAGGRNEQFF.

V is TRBV10-2 and J is TRBJ2-4; TRBD1 aligns across 9 bases. Germline trimming cut 3 bases from V and 1 base from J; bases unmatched to any gene: 10. The CDR3 has 18 amino acids. Germline V gives CDR1 WSHSY, CDR2 SAAADI. DNA for the CDR3: TGCGCCAGCAGTGATAGGACAGGGGCGGCGTGGGCCAAAAACATTCAGTACTTC. This encodes CASSDRTGAAWAKNIQYF.

This clone was observed many times. This chain uses TRBV16 with TRBJ1-2; a weak D match, TRBD1 (6 bases). CDR3 length equals 16 residues. The V gene's germline CDR1 is KGHSY and CDR2 FQNENV. V shed 2 bases and J shed 3 bases, with 16 bases lying between them. CDR3 protein: CASSQGTGSLDYGYTF. The CDR3 DNA is TGTGCCAGCAGCCAAGGAACAGGGTCGTTGGACTATGGCTACACCTTC. Using reference TRBV16 and TRBJ1-2 for the parts outside the CDR3, the full variable domain is GEEVAQTPKHLVRGEGQKAKLYCAPIKGHSYVFWYQQVLKNEFKFLISFQNENVFDETGMPKERFSAKCLPNSPCSLEIQATKLEDSAVYFCASSQGTGSLDYGYTFGSGTRLTVV.

V gene TRBV5-1 combines with J gene TRBJ1-1; D is unclear. Germline V lookup: CDR1 SGHRS, CDR2 YFSETQ. The CDR3 totals 14 residues. Trimming shortened V by 0 bases and J by 1 base, and 7 bases separated the two germline ends. The CDR3 DNA is TGCGCCAGCAGCTTGGTTCCGGGGAACACTGAAGCTTTCTTT. Protein sequence: CASSLVPGNTEAFF.

The rearrangement uses TRBV6-6 and TRBJ2-7, with 8 bases lining up with TRBD1. This CDR3 has 16 amino acids. Germline CDR1 and CDR2: MNHNY and SVGAGI (reference sequence). Trimming took 5 bases from V and 3 from J; bases not matched to a gene: 12. CDR3 in DNA: TGTGCCAGCAGTACGGGACCGACAGGGGACTTCTACGAGCAGTACTTC. Translated: CASSTGPTGDFYEQYF.

In DNA form, the CDR3 reads TGTGCCAGCAGTTTTTTCCCGGGACAGGAAGCTTTCTTT. Its translation is CASSFFPGQEAFF. The chain uses TRBV28 and TRBJ1-1, with TRBD1 matching 7 bases. This CDR3 region has 13 residues. Trimming removed 3 bases from V and 8 bases from J; junction bases left unmatched: 6. Germline assignment: CDR1 MDHEN and CDR2 SYDVKM.

The V and J genes are TRBV6-5 and TRBJ1-1; D may be TRBD1 (5 bases). Germline V lookup: CDR1 MNHEY, CDR2 SVGAGI. The CDR3 sequence is 14 residues long. Trimming cost V 10 bases and J 11 bases, with 26 bases left between them. In DNA form, the CDR3 reads TGTGCCACCCGGATTTGGGGCAGCGAGACTCTTGCTTTCTTT. Amino acids: CATRIWGSETLAFF.

The sample holds a few counts of this clone. This rearrangement joins TRBV15 to TRBJ2-3; 7 bases fit TRBD2. The CDR3 contains 17 residues. The germline gives CDR1 LNHNV, CDR2 YYDKDF (reference sequence). J lost 3 bases, V lost 5 bases, and 14 bases had no gene match. The CDR3 bases are TGTGCCACCAGCGGGGCCAGGGCGGGGGAGGGTACAGATACGCAGTATTTT. Translation: CATSGARAGEGTDTQYF.

The count of this clone is one. V and J are TRBV9 and TRBJ1-1; D is ambiguous. The CDR3 extends over 12 amino acids. Trimming shortened V by 3 bases and J by 2 bases, and 5 bases separated the two germline ends. Looked up from germline, CDR1 is SGDLS and CDR2 is YYNGEE. CDR3 region: CASSGPNTEAFF. The CDR3 coding sequence is TGTGCCAGCAGCGGGCCTAACACTGAAGCTTTCTTT.

The V and J genes are TRBV5-1 and TRBJ2-1, with 11 bases matching TRBD2. Germline V gene data show CDR1 as SGHRS and CDR2 as YFSETQ. Trimming cost V 0 bases and J 14 bases; bases outside gene matches: 10. The CDR3 has 15 amino acids. The CDR3 DNA sequence: TGCGCCAGCAGCTTGGCGGCGAGTAGCGGGAGGGCCGAGTTCTTC. Encoded protein: CASSLAASSGRAEFF. Drawing the rest from reference TRBV5-1 and TRBJ2-1, the complete variable domain is KAGVTQTPRYLIKTRGQQVTLSCSPISGHRSVSWYQQTPGQGLQFLFEYFSETQRNKGNFPGRFSGRQFSNSRSEMNVSTLELGDSALYLCASSLAASSGRAEFFGPGTRLTVL.

The CDR3 spells CASASGTYNEQFF. DNA for the CDR3: TGTGCCAGTGCTAGCGGGACCTACAATGAGCAGTTCTTC. The chain couples TRBV19 to TRBJ2-1, with 9 nucleotides matching TRBD2. J gave up 2 bases and V 8 bases, and 1 base lay outside the gene matches. CDR3 length: 13 residues. Germline CDR1 and CDR2: LNHDA and SQIVND (reference sequence).

This clone was seen more than once but under ten times. V and J are TRBV7-8 and TRBJ2-7; unclear D gene. The CDR3 sequence is 11 residues long. Looked up from germline, CDR1 is SGHVS and CDR2 is FQNEAQ. V dropped 5 bases and J dropped 5 bases, with 7 bases sitting between them. CDR3 amino acids: CASSPYHEQYF. In DNA form, the CDR3 reads TGTGCCAGCAGCCCGTATCACGAGCAGTACTTC.

This chain uses TRBV11-2 with TRBJ2-7; TRBD1 agrees at 8 bases. The CDR3 sequence is 15 residues long. Germline CDR1 and CDR2: SGHAT and FQNNGV. Losses at the gene ends were 5 bases for V and 3 bases for J; bases not matched to a gene: 9. The CDR3 nucleotides read TGTGCCAGCAGCGGGACAGGCCGCCTCTACTACGAGCAGTACTTC. This codes for CASSGTGRLYYEQYF.

The gene calls are TRBV5-1 and TRBJ1-3; D unclear. Deletions cut 4 bases from V and 0 bases from J, with 14 bases between. Germline V gives CDR1 SGHRS, CDR2 YFSETQ. CDR3 length equals 16 residues. Here the CDR3 reads CASSLSFGRSGNTIYF. The CDR3 DNA follows: TGCGCCAGCAGCCTGTCCTTTGGCCGCTCTGGAAACACCATATATTTT.

The table lists this clone with a few counts. The V call is TRBV6-6, the J call TRBJ2-7; tentative D call: TRBD1 (6 bases). The CDR3 runs to 14 residues. Trimming pared 5 bases from V and 3 bases from J, leaving 14 bases between. Germline V gene lookup returns CDR1 MNHNY and CDR2 SVGAGI (reference sequence). The chain's CDR3 is CASSPGTLDYEQYF. CDR3 DNA: TGTGCCAGCAGTCCCGGGACACTGGACTACGAGCAGTACTTC.

In its sample, this clone was seen a few times. The chain uses TRBV9 and TRBJ2-7, with 11 positions matching TRBD1. J was trimmed by 9 bases and V by 0 bases; bases with no gene match: 8. Germline CDR1 SGDLS, CDR2 YYNGEE. The CDR3 covers 15 residues. The chain's CDR3 is CASSVGGTGGSGQYF. CDR3 DNA: TGTGCCAGCAGCGTAGGAGGGACAGGGGGGTCCGGGCAGTACTTC.

Only one count was recorded for this clone. This chain links TRBV6-5 with TRBJ2-2; TRBD2 matches 8 bases. With V trimmed by 6 bases and J by 4 bases, 7 bases remained unmatched. Germline-derived CDR1 and CDR2 are MNHEY and SVGAGI. This CDR3 comprises 15 residues. The CDR3, as DNA: TGTGCCAGCAGCCGCCGGCTAGCGGGCACCGGGGAGCTGTTTTTT. Translated: CASSRRLAGTGELFF.

The CDR3 nucleotides are TGTGCCAGCAGCCCCAGGGGCAGCCTATTTAACACTGAAGCTTTCTTT. Protein: CASSPRGSLFNTEAFF. The rearrangement links TRBV11-3 to TRBJ1-1; perhaps TRBD1 as D (6 bases). This CDR3 is 16 amino acids long. Trimming removed 5 bases at V and 2 bases at J, with 18 bases between. Germline CDR1 SGHNT, CDR2 YENEEA.

The rearrangement joins TRBV7-6 to TRBJ2-2, with D possibly matching TRBD1 (5 bases). Per germline, CDR1 SGHVS and CDR2 FNYEAQ. Trimming left V 4 bases short and J 4 bases short, with 19 bases between. CDR3 length equals 17 residues. CDR3 coding DNA: TGTGCCAGCAGCTCTAGGACATACATGCCGGGCACCGGGGAGCTGTTTTTT. This gives the protein CASSSRTYMPGTGELFF.

V usage is TRBV18 and J usage is TRBJ1-2, with D tentatively TRBD1 (5 bases). In germline, CDR1 is KGHSH, CDR2 LQKENI. Trimming shortened V by 5 bases and J by 2 bases, and 15 bases separated the two germline ends. The CDR3 consists of 15 residues. The CDR3: CASSGGGRSNYGYTF. DNA for the CDR3: TGTGCCAGCTCAGGCGGGGGAAGGTCCAACTATGGCTACACCTTC.